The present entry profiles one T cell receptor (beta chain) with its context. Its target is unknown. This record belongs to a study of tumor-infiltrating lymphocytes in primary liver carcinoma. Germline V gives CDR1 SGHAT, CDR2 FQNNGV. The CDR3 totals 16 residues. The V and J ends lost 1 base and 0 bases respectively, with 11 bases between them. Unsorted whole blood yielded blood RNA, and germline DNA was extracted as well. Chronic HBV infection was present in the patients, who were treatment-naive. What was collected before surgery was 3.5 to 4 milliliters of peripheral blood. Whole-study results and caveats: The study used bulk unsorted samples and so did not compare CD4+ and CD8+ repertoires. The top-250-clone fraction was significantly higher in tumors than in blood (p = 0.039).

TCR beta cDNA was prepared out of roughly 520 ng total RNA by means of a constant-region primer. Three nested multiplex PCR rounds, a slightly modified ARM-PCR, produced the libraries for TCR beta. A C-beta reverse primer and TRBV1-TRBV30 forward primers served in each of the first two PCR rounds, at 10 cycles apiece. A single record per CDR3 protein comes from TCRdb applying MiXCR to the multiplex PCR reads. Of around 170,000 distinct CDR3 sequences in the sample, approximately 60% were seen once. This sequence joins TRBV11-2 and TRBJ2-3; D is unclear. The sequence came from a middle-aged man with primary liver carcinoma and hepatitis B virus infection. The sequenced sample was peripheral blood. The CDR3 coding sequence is TGTGCCAGCAGCTTAGGGGTAGTGACAAGCACAGATACGCAGTATTTT. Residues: CASSLGVVTSTDTQYF.